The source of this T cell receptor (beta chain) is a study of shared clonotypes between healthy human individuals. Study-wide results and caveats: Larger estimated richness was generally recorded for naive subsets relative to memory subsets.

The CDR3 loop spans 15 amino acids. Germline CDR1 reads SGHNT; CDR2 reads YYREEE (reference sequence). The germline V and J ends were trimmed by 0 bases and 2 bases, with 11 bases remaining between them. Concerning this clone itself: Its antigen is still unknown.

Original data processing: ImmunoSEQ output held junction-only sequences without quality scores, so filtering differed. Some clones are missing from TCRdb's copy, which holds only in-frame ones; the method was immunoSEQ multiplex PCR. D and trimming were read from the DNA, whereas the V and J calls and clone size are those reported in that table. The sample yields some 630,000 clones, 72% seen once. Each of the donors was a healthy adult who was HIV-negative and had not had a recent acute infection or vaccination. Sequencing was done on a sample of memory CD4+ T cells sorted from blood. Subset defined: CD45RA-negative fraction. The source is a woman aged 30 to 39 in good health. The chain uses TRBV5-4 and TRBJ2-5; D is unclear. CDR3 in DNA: TGTGCCAGCAGCTTGGGCCCGAATATACAAGAGACCCAGTACTTC. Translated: CASSLGPNIQETQYF.